The rows below give T cell receptor beta chains drawn from one sample of a study of beta chain features in type 1 diabetes. Sequencing used immunoSEQ multiplex PCR; TCRdb keeps in-frame clones, though not all of them. The table records under 150,000 clones, about 7.1% of them present only once. Sample: central memory CD4+ T cells from blood. These receptors came from a woman aged 25-40 years in good health. Both conserved end residues are part of each CDR3. D genes are given only for firm matches. Not every row has a clone size; where given, it reads once, few, many or a size class.

j_call: TRBJ2-2
d_call: TRBD2
clone_size: NA
v_call: TRBV7-3
cdr3_nt: TGTGCCAGCAGCTCACCGGGACTAGCGGGAACCGGGGAGCTGTTTTTT
cdr3_aa: CASSSPGLAGTGELFF

j_call: TRBJ2-2
d_call: NA
clone_size: few
v_call: TRBV29-1
cdr3_nt: TGCAGCGTTGAAAAGGGGCTCGGGACCGGGGAGCTGTTTTTT
cdr3_aa: CSVEKGLGTGELFF

j_call: TRBJ2-7
d_call: TRBD2
clone_size: few
v_call: TRBV19
cdr3_nt: TGTGCCAGTAGGGAGAGGGGACTAGCGAGCAACGAGCAGTACTTC
cdr3_aa: CASRERGLASNEQYF

j_call: TRBJ2-3
d_call: NA
clone_size: NA
v_call: TRBV7-3
cdr3_nt: TGTGCCAGCAGCCCACAGGGAGTAGGGGCAGATACGCAGTATTTT
cdr3_aa: CASSPQGVGADTQYF

j_call: TRBJ2-7
d_call: NA
clone_size: NA
v_call: TRBV28
cdr3_nt: TGTGCCAGCAGTGCGGGGTACGAGCAGTACTTC
cdr3_aa: CASSAGYEQYF

j_call: TRBJ1-1
d_call: TRBD1
clone_size: few
v_call: TRBV5-1
cdr3_nt: TGCGCCAGCAGCTTGGACAGGGGAATGAACACTGAAGCTTTCTTT
cdr3_aa: CASSLDRGMNTEAFF

j_call: TRBJ2-6
d_call: TRBD1
clone_size: NA
v_call: TRBV6-1
cdr3_nt: TGTGCCAGCAGGAACCAGGGGGCAGGGGCCAACGTCCTGACTTTC
cdr3_aa: CASRNQGAGANVLTF

j_call: TRBJ2-5
d_call: TRBD1
clone_size: few
v_call: TRBV7-9
cdr3_nt: TGTGCCAGCAACGAAGGCAGGGGGCACCAAGAGACCCAGTACTTC
cdr3_aa: CASNEGRGHQETQYF

j_call: TRBJ2-7
d_call: TRBD1
clone_size: many
v_call: TRBV2
cdr3_nt: TGTGCCAGCAGTGTAGAGGGACAGGGGGCCGAGCAGTACTTC
cdr3_aa: CASSVEGQGAEQYF

j_call: TRBJ2-7
d_call: TRBD1
clone_size: few
v_call: TRBV25-1
cdr3_nt: TGTGCCAGCAGCCCGACAGGGGGTTTCTCCTACGAGCAGTACTTC
cdr3_aa: CASSPTGGFSYEQYF

j_call: TRBJ1-5
d_call: TRBD1
clone_size: NA
v_call: TRBV30
cdr3_nt: TGTGCCTGGAGTGTAGGGACAGGGGGCAATCAGCCCCAGCATTTT
cdr3_aa: CAWSVGTGGNQPQHF

j_call: TRBJ2-3
d_call: TRBD2
clone_size: NA
v_call: TRBV7-2
cdr3_nt: TGTGCCAGCAGCAACCAACGCGGGAGTTTGAGCACAGATACGCAGTATTTT
cdr3_aa: CASSNQRGSLSTDTQYF

j_call: TRBJ2-7
d_call: TRBD2
clone_size: NA
v_call: TRBV5-1
cdr3_nt: TGCGCCAGCAGCTCGGGGACTAGCCGTTCCTTTTACGAGCAGTACTTC
cdr3_aa: CASSSGTSRSFYEQYF

j_call: TRBJ1-2
d_call: NA
clone_size: NA
v_call: TRBV10-3
cdr3_nt: TGTGCCATCAGTGAGTTGCCCTCAGCGTACTATGGCTACACCTTC
cdr3_aa: CAISELPSAYYGYTF

j_call: TRBJ1-1
d_call: NA
clone_size: few
v_call: TRBV7-8
cdr3_nt: TGTGCCAGCAGCTTACTTACGGCTGAAGCTTTCTTT
cdr3_aa: CASSLLTAEAFF

j_call: TRBJ1-5
d_call: NA
clone_size: few
v_call: TRBV19
cdr3_nt: TGTGCCAGTAGTGCGACAGGAGATCAGCCCCAGCATTTT
cdr3_aa: CASSATGDQPQHF

j_call: TRBJ2-2
d_call: TRBD2
clone_size: NA
v_call: TRBV4-2
cdr3_nt: TGTGCCAGCAGCCAAGCCCCGTTCCTAGCGGGAGGTCCCGGGGAGCTGTTTTTT
cdr3_aa: CASSQAPFLAGGPGELFF

j_call: TRBJ2-2
d_call: TRBD1
clone_size: many
v_call: TRBV5-1
cdr3_nt: TGCGCCAGCAAGGCAGGGGGCAACACCGGGGAGCTGTTTTTT
cdr3_aa: CASKAGGNTGELFF

j_call: TRBJ1-2
d_call: NA
clone_size: NA
v_call: TRBV9
cdr3_nt: TGTGCCAGCAGCGAGCTGGGAGCCAACTATGGCTACACCTTC
cdr3_aa: CASSELGANYGYTF

j_call: TRBJ2-7
d_call: NA
clone_size: many
v_call: TRBV19
cdr3_nt: TGTGCCAGTAGACGGGACACCCTTGGAGCCTACGAGCAGTACTTC
cdr3_aa: CASRRDTLGAYEQYF

j_call: TRBJ2-3
d_call: NA
clone_size: NA
v_call: TRBV28
cdr3_nt: TGTGCCAGCAGTTTATTTGGCGGGGCTAGCACAGATACGCAGTATTTT
cdr3_aa: CASSLFGGASTDTQYF

j_call: TRBJ1-1
d_call: NA
clone_size: many
v_call: TRBV5-4
cdr3_nt: TGTGCCAGCAGCTTGGGGGAGGGAACTGAAGCTTTCTTT
cdr3_aa: CASSLGEGTEAFF

j_call: TRBJ1-3
d_call: TRBD1
clone_size: NA
v_call: TRBV2
cdr3_nt: TGTGCCAGCAGTCCTAGACAGGGGGCCCTTGGAAACACCATATATTTT
cdr3_aa: CASSPRQGALGNTIYF

j_call: TRBJ1-1
d_call: NA
clone_size: NA
v_call: TRBV28
cdr3_nt: TGTGCCAGCAGTCCCCCCGCCGCGGGTGAAGCTTTCTTT
cdr3_aa: CASSPPAAGEAFF

j_call: TRBJ2-7
d_call: NA
clone_size: NA
v_call: TRBV9
cdr3_nt: TGTGCCAGCAGCCTAAGGACAGAGCCCTCCCCTTCCTACGAGCAGTACTTC
cdr3_aa: CASSLRTEPSPSYEQYF

j_call: TRBJ2-3
d_call: NA
clone_size: many
v_call: TRBV9
cdr3_nt: TGTGCCAGCAGCCCCAGGGGGGTCACAGATACGCAGTATTTT
cdr3_aa: CASSPRGVTDTQYF

j_call: TRBJ2-7
d_call: NA
clone_size: NA
v_call: TRBV7-8
cdr3_nt: TGTGCCAGCAGCTTTGGGGCACTGACCTCCTACGAGCAGTACTTC
cdr3_aa: CASSFGALTSYEQYF

j_call: TRBJ2-5
d_call: TRBD1
clone_size: few
v_call: TRBV4-2
cdr3_nt: TGTGCCAGCAGCCTTCGGACAGGGTCTGTTGAGACCCAGTACTTC
cdr3_aa: CASSLRTGSVETQYF

j_call: TRBJ1-1
d_call: TRBD1
clone_size: many
v_call: TRBV7-2
cdr3_nt: TGTGCCAGCAGCGTAACAGGGGGCACTGAAGCTTTCTTT
cdr3_aa: CASSVTGGTEAFF